This T cell receptor beta chain comes out of a study of tumor-infiltrating lymphocytes in primary liver carcinoma. Study details: The study included patients who were men and women aged 30 to 69 years.

Unsorted bulk tissue of about 19-33 mg yielded co-extracted RNA and DNA. Every tumor sample had over 80% viable tumor cells. Remarks on this clonotype: Its specificity is not known. At one end the junction does not follow the germline gene, possibly because of a read error.

Study outcomes and limitations: No more than about 8-24% of top clones could be seen in all five tumor regions.

Researchers generated TCR beta cDNA from roughly 520 ng of total RNA, relying on a constant-region primer. Library construction for TCR beta comprised three nested multiplex PCR rounds performed with slightly modified ARM-PCR. Amplification in the first two PCR rounds was performed using TRBV1-TRBV30 forward primers and a C-beta reverse primer for around 11 cycles each. Each CDR3 protein is one row after TCRdb ran MiXCR on the multiplex PCR reads. The data hold approximately 110,000 distinct CDR3 sequences, with around two thirds observed a single time. The CDR3 loop spans 13 amino acids. Germline CDR1 is SGHAT and CDR2 is FQDESV (reference sequence).

This chain uses TRBV11-1 with TRBJ2-7, with D hard to call. This clonotype originated in a woman aged 60 to 75 with primary liver carcinoma and hepatitis B virus infection. Sequencing was performed on liver tumor tissue from sampling region 1. Subset described: tumor region T1, superior pole. The CDR3 spells CVSSLPENYEQYF. The CDR3 coding sequence is TGTGTCAGCAGCTTACCGGAAAACTACGAGCAATACTTC.